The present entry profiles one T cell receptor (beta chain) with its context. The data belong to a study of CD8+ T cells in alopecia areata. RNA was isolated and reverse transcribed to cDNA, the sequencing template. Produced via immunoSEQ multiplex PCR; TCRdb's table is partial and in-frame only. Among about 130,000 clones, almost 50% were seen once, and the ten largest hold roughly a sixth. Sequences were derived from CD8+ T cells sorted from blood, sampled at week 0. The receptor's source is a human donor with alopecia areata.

The CDR3 sequence is CASSRRLASETQYF. The CDR3 DNA reads TGTGCCAGCAGTCGTCGACTAGCATCAGAGACCCAGTACTTC. The chain has TRBV27 and TRBJ2-5, with TRBD2 matching over 7 bases. Germline CDR1 is MNHEY and CDR2 is SMNVEV (reference sequence). The V and J ends lost 5 bases and 4 bases, in that order; junction bases with no gene match: 7. The CDR3 spans 14 residues.